The rows below give T cell receptor beta chains drawn from one sample of a study of blood T cell repertoires in COVID-19. TCRdb keeps only in-frame clones here, not all; method: immunoSEQ multiplex PCR. The table has 140,000 to 150,000 clones, approximately 91% seen once; the top ten hold over 1.5%. The sequenced sample was peripheral blood. All receptors come from a man between 65 and 85 years old with acute or convalescent COVID-19. Each CDR3 is given with its conserved first and last residue. The order of the fields is D gene, J gene, clone size, V gene, CDR3 protein, CDR3 DNA. The D gene is left open where the match is weak. Clone size is given for some rows only: seen once, a few or many times, or a class if the clone is expanded.

NA	TRBJ1-2	NA	TRBV5-1	CASSVSGEGGYTF	TGCGCCAGCAGCGTTTCAGGGGAAGGTGGCTACACCTTC
NA	TRBJ1-3	NA	TRBV3-1/TRBV3-2	CASSHTHSTASGNTIYF	TGTGCCAGCAGCCACACACACTCCACAGCCTCTGGAAACACCATATATTTT
NA	TRBJ2-5	once	TRBV11-2	CASSFTQGGAQETQYF	TGTGCCAGCAGCTTCACCCAAGGGGGGGCCCAAGAGACCCAGTACTTC
NA	TRBJ1-4	NA	TRBV7-9	CASSLPRATNEKLFF	TGTGCCAGCAGCTTACCCCGTGCAACTAATGAAAAACTGTTTTTT
TRBD1	TRBJ2-6	NA	TRBV6-5	CAGRTGTGANVLTF	TGTGCCGGTCGGACAGGGACTGGGGCCAACGTCCTGACTTTC
NA	TRBJ1-1	NA	TRBV5-6	CASTRSTGNTEAFF	TGTGCCAGCACCCGATCAACAGGGAACACTGAAGCTTTCTTT
NA	TRBJ1-5	few	TRBV27	CASSSRTSAQHF	TGTGCCAGCAGTTCACGGACATCTGCCCAGCATTTT
TRBD2	TRBJ2-7	few	TRBV16	CASSRRGAYEQYF	TGTGCCAGCAGCCGCCGGGGGGCCTACGAGCAGTACTTC
TRBD1	TRBJ1-6	NA	TRBV27	CASSLSTTGGPLHF	TGTGCCAGCAGTTTATCTACCACAGGGGGACCCCTCCACTTT
NA	TRBJ1-2	once	TRBV18	CASSPASGRDYGYTF	TGTGCCAGCTCACCAGCTTCAGGGAGGGACTATGGCTACACCTTC
NA	TRBJ2-5	NA	TRBV30	CAWSGTTRETQYF	TGTGCCTGGAGTGGGACAACGCGAGAGACCCAGTACTTC
NA	TRBJ1-5	NA	TRBV7-6	CASSSGLSNQPQHF	TGTGCCAGCAGCTCGGGACTGAGCAATCAGCCCCAGCATTTT
TRBD1	TRBJ2-7	NA	TRBV7-2	CASSSNRGPYEQYF	TGTGCCAGCAGCTCAAACAGGGGGCCCTACGAGCAGTACTTC
NA	TRBJ2-7	NA	TRBV10-2	CASIEGGRVEQYF	TGCGCCAGCATAGAGGGGGGGCGCGTCGAGCAGTACTTC
NA	TRBJ2-5	NA	TRBV19	CASRNGTLRQETQYF	TGTGCCAGTAGGAACGGGACTCTGAGACAGGAGACCCAGTACTTC
NA	TRBJ1-2	NA	TRBV5-1	CASSLGQNHGYTF	TGCGCCAGCAGCTTAGGACAGAATCATGGCTACACCTTC
TRBD2	TRBJ2-1	NA	TRBV11-2	CASSFNSGGSSREQFF	TGTGCCAGCAGCTTTAATAGCGGGGGTTCGTCGAGGGAGCAGTTCTTC
NA	TRBJ2-5	once	TRBV5-5	CASSLVRGAGTQYF	TGTGCCAGCAGCTTAGTCCGCGGGGCGGGGACCCAGTACTTC
NA	TRBJ1-1	NA	TRBV10-2	CASTQGGGTEAFF	TGCGCCAGCACCCAGGGAGGCGGCACTGAAGCTTTCTTT
TRBD1	TRBJ1-1	NA	TRBV7-9	CASSPRRGTEAFF	TGTGCCAGCAGCCCCCGCAGGGGGACTGAAGCTTTCTTT
NA	TRBJ1-6	NA	TRBV10-2	CASSESSSYNSPLHF	TGCGCCAGCAGTGAGTCGAGCTCCTATAATTCACCCCTCCACTTT
NA	TRBJ1-2	NA	TRBV28	CASSSLSRGYTF	TGTGCCAGCAGTTCCCTCTCGAGGGGCTACACCTTC
TRBD2	TRBJ2-3	NA	TRBV4-2	CASSKKRGDGTDTQYF	TGTGCCAGCAGCAAAAAGCGGGGGGACGGCACAGATACGCAGTATTTT
TRBD1	TRBJ1-1	once	TRBV3-1/TRBV3-2	CASSHEGTGDTEAFF	TGTGCCAGCAGCCATGAGGGGACAGGGGACACTGAAGCTTTCTTT
TRBD2	TRBJ2-5	NA	TRBV6-2/TRBV6-3	CASSYSQREGLETQYF	TGTGCCAGCAGTTACTCGCAGCGGGAGGGCCTAGAGACCCAGTACTTC
NA	TRBJ2-4	once	TRBV12-5	CASGGGTVLAKNIQYF	TGTGCTAGTGGAGGCGGGACGGTACTAGCCAAAAACATTCAGTACTTC
TRBD2	TRBJ2-1	NA	TRBV7-2	CASSRRSGLAGVGLNEQFF	TGTGCCAGCAGCCGGAGGTCTGGACTAGCGGGAGTTGGGTTGAATGAGCAGTTCTTC
NA	TRBJ2-3	NA	TRBV7-2	CASSLTDHSTDTQYF	TGTGCCAGCAGCCTCACAGACCATAGCACAGATACGCAGTATTTT
NA	TRBJ1-5	NA	TRBV6-5	CASGTGGHYQAQHF	TGTGCCAGTGGGACGGGGGGACATTATCAGGCCCAGCATTTT
NA	TRBJ2-1	NA	TRBV5-6	CASSLAIAGIYNEQFF	TGTGCCAGCAGCTTGGCCATTGCGGGGATTTACAATGAGCAGTTCTTC
NA	TRBJ2-1	NA	TRBV3-1/TRBV3-2	CASSRETDFNEQFF	TGTGCCAGCAGCCGAGAGACAGACTTTAATGAGCAGTTCTTC